These 13 T cell receptor beta chains came from one sample sequenced in a study of cytomegalovirus exposure and HLA in healthy donors. Primers included in the PCR were 60 Vbeta and 13 Jbeta primers. Produced via immunoSEQ multiplex PCR; TCRdb's table is partial and in-frame only. Seen here are about 160,000 clones, 70% to 80% observed once, and the top ten hold about 2%. The sequenced material came from PBMCs. These receptors were obtained from a man aged 35 to 55 in good health and CMV-seronegative.

The gene calls are TRBV19 and TRBJ1-1; D uncertain. Trimming shortened V by 7 bases and J by 0 bases, and 15 bases separated the two germline ends. This CDR3 contains 15 residues. CDR1 is LNHDA and CDR2 is SQIVND in the germline V gene (reference sequence). The CDR3 region is CASTNSLPMNTEAFF. CDR3 coding DNA: TGTGCCAGTACAAATAGTCTCCCCATGAACACTGAAGCTTTCTTT.

The CDR3 DNA follows: TGTGCCAGCAGTGCGTGGACTAGCGGGAGCGATGAGCAGTTCTTC. Its protein is CASSAWTSGSDEQFF. V and J are TRBV6-1 and TRBJ2-1; 13 bases match TRBD2. Trimming removed 4 bases from V and 8 bases from J; junction bases left unmatched: 5. The CDR3 contains 15 residues. Germline V gives CDR1 MNHNS, CDR2 SASEGT.

V usage is TRBV28 and J usage is TRBJ2-2; 8 bases agree with TRBD1. The junction had 8 bases not matched to a gene; V was cut back by 6 bases and J by 5 bases. The CDR3 spans 15 residues. CDR1 MDHEN and CDR2 SYDVKM come from the germline V gene. CDR3 DNA sequence: TGTGCCAGCAGGCTGTCAGGGGGCGCAACCGGGGAGCTGTTTTTT. It specifies CASRLSGGATGELFF.

This clone was found a few times. This chain connects TRBV5-1 to TRBJ2-5; 10 bases match TRBD2. The DNA end favors TRBJ2-7, so the J call may be wrong. The CDR3 has 15 amino acids. Germline CDR1 SGHRS, CDR2 YFSETQ. The CDR3: CASSRSGRASYEQYF. CDR3 nucleotide sequence: TGCGCCAGCAGTCGCAGCGGGAGGGCCTCTTACGAGCAGTACTTC.

This clone turned up a few times. The rearrangement uses TRBV7-2 and TRBJ2-7; possibly TRBD1 for D (6 bases). The CDR3 sequence is 15 residues long. Germline V lookup: CDR1 SGHTA, CDR2 FQGNSA. Trimming took off 2 bases at V and 3 bases at J, with 14 bases between the two ends. The CDR3 DNA follows: TGTGCCAGCAGCTTATCCGGGACAACGCGCTACGAGCAGTACTTC. Translated: CASSLSGTTRYEQYF.

The V gene is TRBV27, the J gene TRBJ2-7, with a tentative D call TRBD2 (6 bases). Trimming removed 2 bases from V and 4 bases from J, with 15 bases in between. The CDR3 totals 15 residues. Germline CDR1 is MNHEY and CDR2 is SMNVEV (reference sequence). The CDR3 sequence: CASSLHLGGEYEQYF. CDR3 sequence (DNA): TGTGCCAGCAGTTTACACCTGGGCGGGGAATACGAGCAGTACTTC.

The chain combines TRBV19 with TRBJ2-2; D is perhaps TRBD2 (6 bases). This CDR3 contains 14 residues. V lost 5 bases and J 7 bases, leaving 14 bases between the germline ends. Germline V gene data show CDR1 as LNHDA and CDR2 as SQIVND (reference sequence). The CDR3 loop reads CASSSTSANGELFF. CDR3 DNA: TGTGCCAGTAGTTCGACTAGTGCGAACGGGGAGCTGTTTTTT. The full variable domain, its missing parts supplied by reference TRBV19 and TRBJ2-2, is DGGITQSPKYLFRKEGQNVTLSCEQNLNHDAMYWYRQDPGQGLRLIYYSQIVNDFQKGDIAEGYSVSREKKESFPLTVTSAQKNPTAFYLCASSSTSANGELFFGEGSRLTVL.

Only one count was recorded for this clone. The chain has TRBV28 and TRBJ2-1, with D possibly TRBD1 on 5 matching bases. This CDR3 has 15 amino acids. Germline-derived CDR1 and CDR2 are MDHEN and SYDVKM. Trimming pared 7 bases from V and 3 bases from J, leaving 16 bases between. This CDR3 is CASTLHWGSYNEQFF. The DNA for the CDR3 is TGTGCCAGCACTCTGCATTGGGGCAGCTACAATGAGCAGTTCTTC.

This rearrangement joins TRBV28 to TRBJ2-1; D unresolved. The CDR3 contains 15 residues. The V gene lost 2 bases and the J gene lost 3 bases, with 11 bases spanning the gap. Germline CDR1 is MDHEN and CDR2 is SYDVKM. DNA of the CDR3: TGTGCCAGCAGTTTAACTCCCCCGATCTACAATGAGCAGTTCTTC. Translated: CASSLTPPIYNEQFF.

This clone has only one observation. The chain uses TRBV27 and TRBJ1-6; tentatively, D is TRBD1 (6 bases). Germline lookup yields CDR1 MNHEY and CDR2 SMNVEV (reference sequence). The CDR3 totals 14 residues. Trimming shortened V by 7 bases and J by 7 bases, and 14 bases separated the two germline ends. The CDR3, as DNA: TGTGCCAGCACCTCGTGGACAGACAATTCACCCCTCCACTTT. This sequence encodes CASTSWTDNSPLHF.

This CDR3 reads CAWSVLAGGPGGELFF. The CDR3 DNA reads as TGTGCCTGGAGTGTACTAGCGGGAGGGCCAGGCGGGGAGCTGTTTTTT. This chain links TRBV30 with TRBJ2-2; 13 nucleotides line up with TRBD2. J gave up 7 bases and V 0 bases, and 5 bases lay outside the gene matches. The germline V gene encodes CDR1 GTSNPN and CDR2 SVGIG (reference sequence). The CDR3 has 16 residues.

This clone was seen more than once but under ten times. The chain links TRBV4-2 to TRBJ1-4; maybe TRBD1 (6 bases). Trimming left V 4 bases short and J 5 bases short, with 8 bases between. CDR1 is LGHNA, CDR2 YNFKEQ, per germline. The length of the CDR3 is 13 residues. CDR3 loop: CASSPQGNEKLFF. The DNA of the CDR3 is TGTGCCAGCAGCCCTCAGGGGAATGAAAAACTGTTTTTT.

The CDR3 spells CASRLRPGIRDQPQHF. The CDR3 DNA sequence: TGTGCCAGCAGATTACGCCCCGGGATAAGGGATCAGCCCCAGCATTTT. This chain joins TRBV28 and TRBJ1-5; D not certain. This CDR3 region has 16 residues. Trimming cost V 6 bases and J 5 bases, with 20 bases left between them. CDR1 and CDR2 from the germline V gene are MDHEN and SYDVKM.